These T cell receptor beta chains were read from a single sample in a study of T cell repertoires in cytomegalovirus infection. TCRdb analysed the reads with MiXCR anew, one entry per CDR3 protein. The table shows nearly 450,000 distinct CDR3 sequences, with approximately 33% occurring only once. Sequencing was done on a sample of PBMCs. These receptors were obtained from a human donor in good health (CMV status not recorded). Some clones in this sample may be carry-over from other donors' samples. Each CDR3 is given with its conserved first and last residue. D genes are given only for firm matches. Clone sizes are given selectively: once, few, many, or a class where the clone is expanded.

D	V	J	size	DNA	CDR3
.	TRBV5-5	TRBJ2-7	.	TGTGCCAGCAGGCCACACACTAATCTAGCGCGGTACTCCTACGAGCAGTACTTC	CASRPHTNLARYSYEQYF
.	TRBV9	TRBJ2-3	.	TGTGCCAGCAGCGCTGCGGCGGGCGCTAGCACAGATACGCAGTATTTT	CASSAAAGASTDTQYF
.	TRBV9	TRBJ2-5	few	TGTGCCAGCAGCGTAGGCGGGATCCAAGAGACCCAGTACTTC	CASSVGGIQETQYF
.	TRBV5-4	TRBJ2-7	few	TGTGCCAGCAGCTTGGGGATGGACCGGCCCCACGAGCAGTACTTC	CASSLGMDRPHEQYF
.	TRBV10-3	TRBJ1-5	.	TGTGCCATCAGTGAGTCAGAGGATCAGCCCCAGCATTTT	CAISESEDQPQHF
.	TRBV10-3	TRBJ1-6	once	TGTGCCATCGGAGAGGGCATGAATTCACCCCTCCACTTT	CAIGEGMNSPLHF
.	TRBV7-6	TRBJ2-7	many	TGTGCCAGCAGCTTAGTCGCAGATTCCTACGAGCAGTACTTC	CASSLVADSYEQYF
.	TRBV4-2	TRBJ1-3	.	TGTGCCAGCAGCCAAGTAACAGGAAACACCATATATTTT	CASSQVTGNTIYF
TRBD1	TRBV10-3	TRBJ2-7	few	TGTGCCACCAACGGACAGGAGGCGTACGAGCAGTACTTC	CATNGQEAYEQYF
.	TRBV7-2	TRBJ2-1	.	TGTGCCAGCAGCTTTATGGGGTACAATGAGCAGTTCTTC	CASSFMGYNEQFF
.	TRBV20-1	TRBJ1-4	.	TGCAGTGCTAGGGGGGCTGAGGGGAATGAAAAACTGTTTTTT	CSARGAEGNEKLFF
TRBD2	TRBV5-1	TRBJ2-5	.	TGCGCCAGCAGCTTCGGTTCTAGCGGGGGGCGAGAGACCCAGTACTTC	CASSFGSSGGRETQYF
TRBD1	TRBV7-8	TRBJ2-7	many	TGTGCCAGCAGTTTTACCCCGGGACAGGAGCAGTACTTC	CASSFTPGQEQYF
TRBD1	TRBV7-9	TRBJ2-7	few	TGTGCCAGCAGTTCCGGACAGGTAGGGGACGAGCAGTACTTC	CASSSGQVGDEQYF
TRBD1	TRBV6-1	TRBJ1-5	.	TGTGCCAGCAGTCAGACAGGGTATCAGCCCCAGCATTTT	CASSQTGYQPQHF